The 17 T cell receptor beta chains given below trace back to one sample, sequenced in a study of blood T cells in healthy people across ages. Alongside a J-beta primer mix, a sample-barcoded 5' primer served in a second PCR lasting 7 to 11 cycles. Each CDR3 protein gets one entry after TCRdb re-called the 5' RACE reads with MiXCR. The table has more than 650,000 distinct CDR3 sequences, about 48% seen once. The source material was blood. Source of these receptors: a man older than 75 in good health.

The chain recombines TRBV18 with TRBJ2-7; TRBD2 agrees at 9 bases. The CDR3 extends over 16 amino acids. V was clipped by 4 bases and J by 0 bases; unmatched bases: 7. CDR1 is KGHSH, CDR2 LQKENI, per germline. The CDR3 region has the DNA TGTGCCAGCTCACAACCAATTAGCGGGAGCTCCTACGAGCAGTACTTC. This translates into CASSQPISGSSYEQYF. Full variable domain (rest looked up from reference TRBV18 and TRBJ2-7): NAGVMQNPRHLVRRRGQEARLRCSPMKGHSHVYWYRQLPEEGLKFMVYLQKENIIDESGMPKERFSAEFPKEGPSILRIQQVVRGDSAAYFCASSQPISGSSYEQYFGPGTRLTVT.

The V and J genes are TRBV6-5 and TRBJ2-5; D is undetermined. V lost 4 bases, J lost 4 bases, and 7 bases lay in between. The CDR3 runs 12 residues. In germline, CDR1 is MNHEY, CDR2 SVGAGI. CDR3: CASSSPTETQYF. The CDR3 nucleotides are TGTGCCAGCAGTTCGCCTACAGAGACCCAGTACTTC.

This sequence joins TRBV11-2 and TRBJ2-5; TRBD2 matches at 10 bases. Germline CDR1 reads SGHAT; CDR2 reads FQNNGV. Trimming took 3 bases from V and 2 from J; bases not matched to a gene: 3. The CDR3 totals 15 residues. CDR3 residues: CASSFTSGTQETQYF. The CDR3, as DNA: TGTGCCAGCAGCTTCACTAGCGGGACACAAGAGACCCAGTACTTC.

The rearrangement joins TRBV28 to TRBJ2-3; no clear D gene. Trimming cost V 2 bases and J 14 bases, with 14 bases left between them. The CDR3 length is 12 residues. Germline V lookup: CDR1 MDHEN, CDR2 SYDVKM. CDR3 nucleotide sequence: TGTGCCAGCAGTTTACGGACCGGATACGCGTATTTT. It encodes CASSLRTGYAYF.

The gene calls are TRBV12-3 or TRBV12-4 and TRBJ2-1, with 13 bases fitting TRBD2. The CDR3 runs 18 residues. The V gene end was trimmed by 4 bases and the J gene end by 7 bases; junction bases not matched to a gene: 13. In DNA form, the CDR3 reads TGTGCCAGCAGTTGCGCATCGCTGACTAGCGGGAGGAGGAATGAGCAGTTCTTC. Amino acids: CASSCASLTSGRRNEQFF.

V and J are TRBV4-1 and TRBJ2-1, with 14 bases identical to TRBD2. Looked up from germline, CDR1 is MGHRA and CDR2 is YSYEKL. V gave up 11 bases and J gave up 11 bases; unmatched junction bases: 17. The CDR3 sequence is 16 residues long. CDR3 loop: CAGYGGVGLAGDKQFF. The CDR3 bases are TGCGCCGGCTACGGCGGGGTGGGACTAGCGGGAGACAAGCAGTTCTTC.

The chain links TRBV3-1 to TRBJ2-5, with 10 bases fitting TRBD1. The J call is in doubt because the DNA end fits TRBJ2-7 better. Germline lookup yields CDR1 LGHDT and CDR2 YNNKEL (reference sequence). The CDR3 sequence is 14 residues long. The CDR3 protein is CASSQGTGGAEQYF. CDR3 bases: TGTGCCAGCAGCCAAGGGACAGGGGGAGCCGAGCAGTACTTC.

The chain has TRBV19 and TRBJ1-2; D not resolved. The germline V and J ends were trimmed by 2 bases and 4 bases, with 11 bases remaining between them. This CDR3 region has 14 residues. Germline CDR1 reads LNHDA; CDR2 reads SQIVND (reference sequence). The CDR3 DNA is TGTGCCAGTAGTATAAATCTGGGGTCCTATGGCTACACCTTC. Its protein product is CASSINLGSYGYTF. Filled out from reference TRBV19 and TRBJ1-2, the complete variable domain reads DGGITQSPKYLFRKEGQNVTLSCEQNLNHDAMYWYRQDPGQGLRLIYYSQIVNDFQKGDIAEGYSVSREKKESFPLTVTSAQKNPTAFYLCASSINLGSYGYTFGSGTRLTVV.

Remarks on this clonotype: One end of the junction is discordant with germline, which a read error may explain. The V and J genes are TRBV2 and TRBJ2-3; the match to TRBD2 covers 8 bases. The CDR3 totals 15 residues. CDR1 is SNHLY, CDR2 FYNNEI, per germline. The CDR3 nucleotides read TGTGCCGGCAGTGAAGACGCGGGAGGAACAGATACGCAGTATTTT. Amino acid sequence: CAGSEDAGGTDTQYF.

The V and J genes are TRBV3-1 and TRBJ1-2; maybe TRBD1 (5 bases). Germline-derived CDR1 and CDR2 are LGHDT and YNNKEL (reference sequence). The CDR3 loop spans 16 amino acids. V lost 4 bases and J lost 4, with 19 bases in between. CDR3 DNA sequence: TGTGCCAGCAGCCGCCGGGACTCCTCCTCCGGCTATGGCTACACCTTC. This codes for CASSRRDSSSGYGYTF.

The CDR3 sequence: CASSFRVGVSYNEQFF. The CDR3 DNA sequence: TGTGCCAGCAGCTTCAGGGTGGGGGTCTCCTACAATGAGCAGTTCTTC. The chain carries TRBV7-9 and TRBJ2-1, with D possibly called TRBD1 or TRBD2 (5 bases each). CDR3 length: 16 amino acids. V lost 3 bases and J lost 0, with 12 bases in between. Germline values: CDR1 SEHNR, CDR2 FQNEAQ (reference sequence). Variable domain in full (rest from reference TRBV7-9 and TRBJ2-1): DTGVSQNPRHKITKRGQNVTFRCDPISEHNRLYWYRQTLGQGPEFLTYFQNEAQLEKSRLLSDRFSAERPKGSFSTLEIQRTEQGDSAMYLCASSFRVGVSYNEQFFGPGTRLTVL.

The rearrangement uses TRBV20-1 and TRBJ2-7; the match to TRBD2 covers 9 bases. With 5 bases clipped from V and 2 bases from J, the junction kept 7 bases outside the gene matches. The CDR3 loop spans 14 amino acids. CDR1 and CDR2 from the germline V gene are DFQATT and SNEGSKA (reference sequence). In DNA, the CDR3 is TGCAGTGCTTCAAGAGCGGGGGGCACCTACGAGCAGTACTTC. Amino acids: CSASRAGGTYEQYF.

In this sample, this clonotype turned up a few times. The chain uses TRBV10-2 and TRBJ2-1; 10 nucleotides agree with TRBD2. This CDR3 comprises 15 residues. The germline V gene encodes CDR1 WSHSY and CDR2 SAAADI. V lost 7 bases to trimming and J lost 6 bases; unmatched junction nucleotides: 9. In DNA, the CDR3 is TGCGCCAGCAATGTCCCTAGCGGGAGCGGCAATGAGCAGTTCTTC. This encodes CASNVPSGSGNEQFF.

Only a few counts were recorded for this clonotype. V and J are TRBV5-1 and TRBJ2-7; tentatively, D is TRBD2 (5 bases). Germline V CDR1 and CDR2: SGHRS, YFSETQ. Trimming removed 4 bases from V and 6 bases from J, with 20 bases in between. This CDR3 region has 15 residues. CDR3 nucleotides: TGCGCCAGCAGCCCACTCCCCGGGGTTGAGAGCGAGCAGTACTTC. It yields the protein CASSPLPGVESEQYF.

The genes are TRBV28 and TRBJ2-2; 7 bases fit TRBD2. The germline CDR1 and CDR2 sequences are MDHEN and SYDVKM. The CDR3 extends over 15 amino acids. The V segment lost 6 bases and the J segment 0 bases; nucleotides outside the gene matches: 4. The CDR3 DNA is TGTGCCAGCAGCTCGGGACTACCGAACACCGGGGAGCTGTTTTTT. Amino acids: CASSSGLPNTGELFF.

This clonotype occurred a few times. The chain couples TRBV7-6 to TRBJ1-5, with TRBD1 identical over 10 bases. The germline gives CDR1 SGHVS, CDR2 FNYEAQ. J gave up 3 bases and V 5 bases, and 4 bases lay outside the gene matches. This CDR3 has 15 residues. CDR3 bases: TGTGCCAGCAGCGGGGGACAGGGGAACAATCAGCCCCAGCATTTT. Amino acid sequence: CASSGGQGNNQPQHF.

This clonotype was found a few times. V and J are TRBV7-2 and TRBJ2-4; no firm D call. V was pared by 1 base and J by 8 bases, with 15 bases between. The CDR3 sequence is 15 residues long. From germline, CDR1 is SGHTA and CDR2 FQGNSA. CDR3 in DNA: TGTGCCAGCAGCTTAGTAGGTGGCCTGCTGGACATTCAGTACTTC. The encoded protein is CASSLVGGLLDIQYF. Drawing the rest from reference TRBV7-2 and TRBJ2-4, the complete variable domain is GAGVSQSPSNKVTEKGKDVELRCDPISGHTALYWYRQSLGQGLEFLIYFQGNSAPDKSGLPSDRFSAERTGGSVSTLTIQRTQQEDSAVYLCASSLVGGLLDIQYFGAGTRLSVL.